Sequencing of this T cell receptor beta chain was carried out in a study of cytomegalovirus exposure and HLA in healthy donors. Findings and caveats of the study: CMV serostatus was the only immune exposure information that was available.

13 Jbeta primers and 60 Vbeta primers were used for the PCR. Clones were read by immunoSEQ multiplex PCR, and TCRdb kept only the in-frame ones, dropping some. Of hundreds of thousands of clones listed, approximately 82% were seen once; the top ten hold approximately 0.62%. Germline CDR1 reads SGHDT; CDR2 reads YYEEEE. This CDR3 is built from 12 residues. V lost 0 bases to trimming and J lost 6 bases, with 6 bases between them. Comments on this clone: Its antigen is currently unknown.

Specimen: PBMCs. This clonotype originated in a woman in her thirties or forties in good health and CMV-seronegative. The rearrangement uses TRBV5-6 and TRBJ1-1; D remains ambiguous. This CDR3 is CASSLGPSEAFF. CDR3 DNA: TGTGCCAGCAGCTTGGGTCCTTCTGAAGCTTTCTTT. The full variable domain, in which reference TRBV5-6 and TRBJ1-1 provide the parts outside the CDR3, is DAGVTQSPTHLIKTRGQQVTLRCSPKSGHDTVSWYQQALGQGPQFIFQYYEEEERQRGNFPDRFSGHQFPNYSSELNVNALLLGDSALYLCASSLGPSEAFFGQGTRLTVV.